Listed below are T cell receptor beta chains from one sample, sequenced in a study of cytomegalovirus exposure and HLA in healthy donors. Measured with immunoSEQ multiplex PCR; TCRdb has only the in-frame clones, and not every one. The data show under 200,000 clones, with more than 70% seen just once and about 7.6% held by the top ten. Sequencing was carried out using PBMCs. Every receptor here comes from a woman between 35 and 50 years old in good health and CMV-seropositive. Both conserved end residues are part of each CDR3. D genes are given only for firm matches. The listing skips clone size in some rows; elsewhere it reads once, few, many or a size class.

J | D | V | size | DNA | CDR3
TRBJ2-1 | TRBD2 | TRBV15 | NA | TGTGCCACCAGCGGGCGAACTAGCGGGAGGGCCCTACGGGAGCAGTTCTTC | CATSGRTSGRALREQFF
TRBJ2-7 | NA | TRBV11-3 | few | TGTGCCAGCAGCCCACCCCCACGAGCGGAGGGATCCTACGAGCAGTACTTC | CASSPPPRAEGSYEQYF
TRBJ2-3 | TRBD2 | TRBV7-2 | once | TGTGCCAGCAGTTTAGCGGGAGCCCGCACAGATACGCAGTATTTT | CASSLAGARTDTQYF
TRBJ2-7 | TRBD1 | TRBV2 | NA | TGTGCCAGCAGTCGGGGACAGGGGGCATTGAACGAGCAGTACTTC | CASSRGQGALNEQYF
TRBJ2-1 | TRBD1 | TRBV28 | NA | TGTGCCAGCCGGACAGGGGCCACGTACAATGAGCAGTTCTTC | CASRTGATYNEQFF
TRBJ2-1 | TRBD2 | TRBV5-1 | NA | TGCGCCAGCAGCACCGGTCGGGGGGATACCTACAATGAGCAGTTCTTC | CASSTGRGDTYNEQFF
TRBJ2-5 | NA | TRBV6-1 | NA | TGTGCCAGCAGAAACGGGGTTCAAGAGACCCAGTACTTC | CASRNGVQETQYF
TRBJ1-3 | NA | TRBV5-1 | NA | TGCGCCAGCAGCCTCAAGGGGGCTGGAAACACCATATATTTT | CASSLKGAGNTIYF
TRBJ2-4 | NA | TRBV4-3 | NA | TGCGCCAGCAGCCAAGACGGGATTGCGGGCAAAAACATTCAGTACTTC | CASSQDGIAGKNIQYF
TRBJ2-5 | TRBD2 | TRBV27 | NA | TGTGCCAGCAGTGCCAGACTAGCGGTGGGTTCGTGGGAGACCCAGTACTTC | CASSARLAVGSWETQYF
TRBJ2-1 | NA | TRBV28 | NA | TGTGCCAGCAGCCCGGCGGGATCCGGTGAGCAGTTCTTC | CASSPAGSGEQFF
TRBJ1-2 | TRBD1 | TRBV18 | NA | TGTGCCAGCTCGCCTACAACGGGACAGGGGGGCGGTGGCTACACCTTC | CASSPTTGQGGGGYTF
TRBJ1-3 | TRBD1 | TRBV5-1 | NA | TGCGCCAGCAGTCCGGGACAGGGATTTTGGACGTCAGGAAACACCATATATTTT | CASSPGQGFWTSGNTIYF
TRBJ2-7 | NA | TRBV7-9 | few | TGTGCCAGCAGCTCCGCCGAGGCAGGGAACCTTCCCTACGAGCAGTACTTC | CASSSAEAGNLPYEQYF
TRBJ2-3 | NA | TRBV6-6 | once | TGTGCCAGCAGTCGTCTCCAGACAGATACGCAGTATTTT | CASSRLQTDTQYF
TRBJ2-3 | NA | TRBV5-1 | once | TGCGCCAGCAGCTTGGACGGAGGTGATGCAGATACGCAGTATTTT | CASSLDGGDADTQYF
TRBJ2-7 | TRBD2 | TRBV7-8 | NA | TGTGCTACGGGAGGGGATAATTACGAGCAGTACTTC | CATGGDNYEQYF
TRBJ2-3 | TRBD1 | TRBV28 | NA | TGTGCCAGCAGTAACCCCGCCGGGACAGGGAAGGGTGGTACGCAGTATTTT | CASSNPAGTGKGGTQYF
TRBJ2-6 | NA | TRBV19 | once | TGTGCCAGTTGGGCCAGGGGTTCTGGGGCCAACGTCCTGACTTTC | CASWARGSGANVLTF
TRBJ2-1 | TRBD2 | TRBV9 | NA | TGTGCCAGCAGCCCCGGGACTAGCGGGATCAATGAGCAGTTCTTC | CASSPGTSGINEQFF
TRBJ1-1 | NA | TRBV6-5 | NA | TGTGCCAGCAGTTACGCGGGGGGGGGAACTGAAGCTTTCTTT | CASSYAGGGTEAFF
TRBJ2-5 | NA | TRBV2 | once | TGTGCCAGCTCGCGGGGGCTCTGGGAGACCCAGTACTTC | CASSRGLWETQYF
TRBJ2-1 | TRBD2 | TRBV2 | NA | TGTGCCAGCAGTGTGACCGGGGGGAGGGCCTGGGGTGAGCAGTTCTTC | CASSVTGGRAWGEQFF
TRBJ1-3 | NA | TRBV28 | NA | TGTGCCAGCTACCCAACGGGAGTCTCTGGAAACACCATATATTTT | CASYPTGVSGNTIYF
TRBJ2-3 | TRBD2 | TRBV28 | NA | TGTGCCAGCAGCCGGACTAGCGGCACAGATACGCAGTATTTT | CASSRTSGTDTQYF
TRBJ1-4 | NA | TRBV7-9 | NA | TGTGCCAGCAGCTTAGCGCGTGCAGAAAAACTGTTTTTT | CASSLARAEKLFF
TRBJ2-7 | NA | TRBV19 | NA | TGTGCCAGTAGTATAGTGCCCGGGGTCGGGTACGAGCAGTACTTC | CASSIVPGVGYEQYF
TRBJ1-4 | TRBD1 | TRBV13 | NA | TGTGCCAGCAGCTGGCGGACAGGGGGACGGGCTAATGAAAAACTGTTTTTT | CASSWRTGGRANEKLFF
TRBJ1-2 | NA | TRBV28 | NA | TGTGCCAGCAGCAGGGACATCTATGGCTACACCTTC | CASSRDIYGYTF
TRBJ1-4 | NA | TRBV28 | once | TGTGCCAGCAGTGACAGGAGATCTAATGAAAAACTGTTTTTT | CASSDRRSNEKLFF
TRBJ2-2 | NA | TRBV7-3 | NA | TGTGCCAGCAGCCCCCAGGGTGTGACCGGGGAGCTGTTTTTT | CASSPQGVTGELFF
TRBJ2-7 | NA | TRBV5-1 | NA | TGCGCCAGCAGCTTGGGTCAAGCTGCATACGAGCAGTACTTC | CASSLGQAAYEQYF
TRBJ1-1 | TRBD1 | TRBV9 | NA | TGTGCCAGCAGCGTGCTGGACAGGGAAAACACTGAAGCTTTCTTT | CASSVLDRENTEAFF
TRBJ2-6 | TRBD1 | TRBV4-2 | NA | TGTGCCAGCAGCCGAACAGGGGGATCTGGGGCCAACGTCCTGACTTTC | CASSRTGGSGANVLTF
TRBJ2-3 | NA | TRBV5-5 | few | TGTGCCAGCAGCCTGGCATGGCAACAGGGTGGTTCAGATACGCAGTATTTT | CASSLAWQQGGSDTQYF
TRBJ2-3 | TRBD2 | TRBV19 | NA | TGTGCCAGTAGTCCGAGGGGTAGCGGGAGAGGTGCAGATACGCAGTATTTT | CASSPRGSGRGADTQYF
TRBJ1-2 | TRBD1 | TRBV2 | few | TGTGCCAGCAGGGGGTCTCCGGGAGGGGGCGTTTATGGCTACACCTTC | CASRGSPGGGVYGYTF
TRBJ2-2 | TRBD2 | TRBV29-1 | NA | TGCAGCGGGGGGCTAGCGGGATCAGGCGGGGAGCTGTTTTTT | CSGGLAGSGGELFF
TRBJ2-5 | NA | TRBV14 | few | TGTGCCAGCAGCCAAGACGGGGGACAGACGCCCGAGACCCAGTACTTC | CASSQDGGQTPETQYF
TRBJ1-1 | NA | TRBV7-9 | NA | TGTGCCAGCAACCCCGGAACAGGGCCGAACACTGAAGCTTTCTTT | CASNPGTGPNTEAFF
TRBJ2-3 | TRBD1 | TRBV28 | NA | TGTGCCAGCAACACACCAGGGGGTTTCACAGATACGCAGTATTTT | CASNTPGGFTDTQYF
TRBJ1-4 | TRBD1 | TRBV30 | NA | TGTGCCTGGACAACCGGGACAGCTAATGAAAAACTGTTTTTT | CAWTTGTANEKLFF
TRBJ1-5 | NA | TRBV28 | NA | TGTGCCAGCAGTCCCCGTCGTTGGGCTATTAGCAATCAGCCCCAGCATTTT | CASSPRRWAISNQPQHF
TRBJ1-5 | TRBD1 | TRBV15 | NA | TGTGCCACCAGTAGGGGACAGGGAGTGGACTTCGATCAGCCCCAGCATTTT | CATSRGQGVDFDQPQHF
TRBJ2-1 | NA | TRBV7-9 | NA | TGTGCCAGCAGCCCCTCAGTTGGGCAGGGTGGAGATGAGCAGTTCTTC | CASSPSVGQGGDEQFF
TRBJ2-3 | TRBD2 | TRBV2 | NA | TGTGCCAGCTTAGCGGGGAACACAGATACGCAGTATTTT | CASLAGNTDTQYF
TRBJ2-7 | TRBD1 | TRBV5-1 | NA | TGCGCCAGCAGCTCCTCTTGGACAGGGGGGGTTTACGAGCAGTACTTC | CASSSSWTGGVYEQYF
TRBJ2-1 | TRBD2 | TRBV9 | NA | TGTGCCAGCAGCGTAGCCAGCGGGATCACCTACAATGAGCAGTTCTTC | CASSVASGITYNEQFF
TRBJ2-1 | TRBD2 | TRBV7-9 | NA | TGTGCCACCCCGGGACTAGCGGGTAACAATGAGCAGTTCTTC | CATPGLAGNNEQFF
TRBJ1-5 | NA | TRBV30 | NA | TGTGCCTGGAGTATGACAGCCAGCAATCAGCCCCAGCATTTT | CAWSMTASNQPQHF
TRBJ1-4 | NA | TRBV4-1 | NA | TGCGCCAGCAGCACCCGGGACTTGAGCGATGAAAAACTGTTTTTT | CASSTRDLSDEKLFF
TRBJ1-2 | TRBD1 | TRBV7-9 | NA | TGTGCCAGCGCTATAACAGGGGATGGCTACACCTTC | CASAITGDGYTF